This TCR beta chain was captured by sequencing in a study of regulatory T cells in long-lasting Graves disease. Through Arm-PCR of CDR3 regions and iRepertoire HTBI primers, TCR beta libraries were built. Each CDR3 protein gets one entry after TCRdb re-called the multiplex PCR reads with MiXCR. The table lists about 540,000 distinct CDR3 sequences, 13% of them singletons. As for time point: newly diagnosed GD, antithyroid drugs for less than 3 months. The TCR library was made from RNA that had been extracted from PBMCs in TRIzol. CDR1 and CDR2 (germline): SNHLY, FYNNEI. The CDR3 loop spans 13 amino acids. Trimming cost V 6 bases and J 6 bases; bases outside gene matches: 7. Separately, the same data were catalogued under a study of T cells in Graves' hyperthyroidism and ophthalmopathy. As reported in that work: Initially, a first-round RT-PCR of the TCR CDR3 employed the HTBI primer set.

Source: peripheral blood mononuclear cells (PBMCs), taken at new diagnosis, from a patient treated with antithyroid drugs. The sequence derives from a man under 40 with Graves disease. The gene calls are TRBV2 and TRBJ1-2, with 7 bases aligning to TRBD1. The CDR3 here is CASRNGQVHGYTF. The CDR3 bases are TGTGCCAGCAGAAACGGACAGGTGCATGGCTACACCTTC.